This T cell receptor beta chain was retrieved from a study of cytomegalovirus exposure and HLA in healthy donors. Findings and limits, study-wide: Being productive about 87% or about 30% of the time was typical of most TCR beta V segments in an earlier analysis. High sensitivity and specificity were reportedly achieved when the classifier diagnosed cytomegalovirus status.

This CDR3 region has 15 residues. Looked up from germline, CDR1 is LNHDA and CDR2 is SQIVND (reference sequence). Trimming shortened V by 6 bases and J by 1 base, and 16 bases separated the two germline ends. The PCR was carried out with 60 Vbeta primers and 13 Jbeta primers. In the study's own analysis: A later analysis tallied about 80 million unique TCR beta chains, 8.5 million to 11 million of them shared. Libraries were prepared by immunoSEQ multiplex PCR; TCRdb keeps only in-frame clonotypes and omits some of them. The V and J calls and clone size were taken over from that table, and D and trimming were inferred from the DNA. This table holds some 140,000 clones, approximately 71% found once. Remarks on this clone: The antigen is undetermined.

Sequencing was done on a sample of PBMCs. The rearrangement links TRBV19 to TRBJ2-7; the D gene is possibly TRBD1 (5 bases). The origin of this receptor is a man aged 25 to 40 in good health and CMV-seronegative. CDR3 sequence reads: CASRPTGDPSYEQYF. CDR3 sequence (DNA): TGTGCCAGTAGACCAACAGGCGACCCTTCCTACGAGCAGTACTTC.